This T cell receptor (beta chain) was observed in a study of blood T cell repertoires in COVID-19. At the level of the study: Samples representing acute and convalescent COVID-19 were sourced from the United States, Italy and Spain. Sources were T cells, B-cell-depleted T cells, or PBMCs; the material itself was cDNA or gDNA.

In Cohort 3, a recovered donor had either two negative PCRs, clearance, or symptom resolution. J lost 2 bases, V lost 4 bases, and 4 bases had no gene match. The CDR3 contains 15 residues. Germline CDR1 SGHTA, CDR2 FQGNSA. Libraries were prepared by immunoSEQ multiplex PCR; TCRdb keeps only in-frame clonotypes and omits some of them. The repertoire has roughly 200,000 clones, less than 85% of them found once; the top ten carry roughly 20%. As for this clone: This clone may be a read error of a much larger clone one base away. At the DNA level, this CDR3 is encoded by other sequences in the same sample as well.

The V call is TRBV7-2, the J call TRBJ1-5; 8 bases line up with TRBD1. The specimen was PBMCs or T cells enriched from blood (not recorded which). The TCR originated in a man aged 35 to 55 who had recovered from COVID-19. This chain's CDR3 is CASSSGTGGNQPQHF. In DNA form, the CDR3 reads TGTGCCAGCAGCTCCGGGACAGGCGGCAATCAGCCCCAGCATTTT.